This entry concerns a single T cell receptor (beta chain). This sample is drawn from a study of control samples from healthy donors and cancer patients. Germline lookup yields CDR1 SSHAT and CDR2 FNYEAQ (reference sequence). The CDR3 is 14 amino acids. V gave up 2 bases and J gave up 5 bases; unmatched junction bases: 6. Generated by immunoSEQ multiplex PCR, the TCRdb table keeps only in-frame clones and is missing some. This sample carries some 110,000 clones, approximately 92% of them seen once, and the ten largest clones take approximately 1.1%. Specimen: PBMCs. The V call is TRBV7-7, the J call TRBJ2-7, with 7 positions matching TRBD2. This TCR came from a woman in her 50s with colorectal cancer. The CDR3 sequence is CASSLRGLLDEQYF. CDR3 nucleotide sequence: TGTGCCAGCAGCTTAAGGGGACTACTCGACGAGCAGTACTTC. Looking up the rest from reference TRBV7-7 and TRBJ2-7 gives the full variable domain: GAGVSQSPRYKVTKRGQDVTLRCDPISSHATLYWYQQALGQGPEFLTYFNYEAQPDKSGLPSDRFSAERPEGSISTLTIQRTEQRDSAMYRCASSLRGLLDEQYFGPGTRLTVT.